This is a list of T cell receptor beta chains from one sample in a study of blood T cell repertoires in COVID-19. Data came from immunoSEQ multiplex PCR; TCRdb stores just in-frame clones and leaves some out. The sample includes 75,000 or so clones, around 80% of them seen just once. The sequenced material came from peripheral blood. These receptors all stem from a man aged 55 to 69 with active or convalescent COVID-19. CDR3s include the opening cysteine and the closing phenylalanine or tryptophan. Each record gives: D gene, J gene, V gene, clone size, CDR3 DNA, CDR3 protein. The D gene is left open where the match is weak. Expanded clones get a size class; other rows say once, few or many, or leave the size out.

TRBD1 TRBJ2-2 TRBV6-2/TRBV6-3 . TGTGCCAGCAGTTACGCGAGCAACAGGGGGAAGTTGAACACCGGGGAGCTGTTTTTT CASSYASNRGKLNTGELFF
TRBD2 TRBJ2-3 TRBV2 . TGTGCCAGCCGACGACTAGCGGGGGGTGGTCTTACAGATACGCAGTATTTT CASRRLAGGGLTDTQYF
TRBD1 TRBJ1-6 TRBV4-3 few TGCGCCAGCAGCTTACTCCCCGGGACAGGGGAGTCACCCCTCCACTTT CASSLLPGTGESPLHF
. TRBJ2-7 TRBV7-2 few TGTGCCAGCAGCTTAGCGGCGGGGAGGTACGAGCAGTACTTC CASSLAAGRYEQYF
. TRBJ1-5 TRBV5-5 . TGTGCCAGCAGCTTGGGGCCGTTAAGCAATCAGCCCCAGCATTTT CASSLGPLSNQPQHF
TRBD1 TRBJ1-3 TRBV5-6 . TGTGCCAGCAGCCTAACAGGGGGTCTCTCTGGAAACACCATATATTTT CASSLTGGLSGNTIYF
. TRBJ1-4 TRBV7-8 . TGTGCCAGCAGCTTAAGCCGACTAGCAACTAATGAAAAACTGTTTTTT CASSLSRLATNEKLFF
TRBD2 TRBJ2-3 TRBV7-2 . TGTGCCAGCAGCCCCCCGGGACTATCCACAGATACGCAGTATTTT CASSPPGLSTDTQYF
. TRBJ1-1 TRBV10-3 . TGTGCCATCAGTGAGTCGACGACAGCTGAAGCTTTCTTT CAISESTTAEAFF
. TRBJ2-7 TRBV9 . TGTGCCAGCAGCCACTCGGACAACTCCTACGAGCAGTACTTC CASSHSDNSYEQYF
. TRBJ1-1 TRBV5-6 . TGTGCCAGCAGCTTAAGCATGAACACTGAAGCTTTCTTT CASSLSMNTEAFF
. TRBJ2-3 TRBV19 . TGTGCCAGTAGCGACAGCCCGGACCGGGATACGCAGTATTTT CASSDSPDRDTQYF
. TRBJ1-2 TRBV5-1 . TGCGCCAGCAGCTTGGATAATACAGCTCCCTATGGCTACACCTTC CASSLDNTAPYGYTF
. TRBJ1-5 TRBV19 . TGTGCCAGTACCAAGCGGGTCAGCAATCAGCCCCAGCATTTT CASTKRVSNQPQHF
TRBD1 TRBJ2-7 TRBV7-8 . TGTGCCAGCAGCACCGGGACAGGGGAACGGTACTTC CASSTGTGERYF
TRBD1 TRBJ2-4 TRBV9 . TGTGCCAGCAGCGTCGGGACAGGGTCCGCGGACATTCAGTACTTC CASSVGTGSADIQYF
TRBD1 TRBJ2-5 TRBV18 few TGTGCCAGCTCACCGACCGGGACAGGGGAGGGAGAGACCCAGTACTTC CASSPTGTGEGETQYF
TRBD2 TRBJ2-7 TRBV18 once TGTGCCAGCTCAACGGGAGGCGGAACCTACGAGCAGTACTTC CASSTGGGTYEQYF
TRBD1 TRBJ2-2 TRBV7-2 . TGTGCCAGCAGCTCACCCGGTCCGACAGGGGGCAGCGGGGAGCTGTTTTTT CASSSPGPTGGSGELFF